The 16 T cell receptor beta chains below come from one sample, sequenced in a study of shared clonotypes between healthy human individuals. Naive CD8 cells lacked CD45RO and underwent positive selection for CCR7, leaving out terminally differentiated effector memory CD45RA+ cells. Profiled with immunoSEQ multiplex PCR; TCRdb holds only in-frame clones, not every one. The repertoire includes about 1.9 million clones, 93% of them detected once, and about 1.7% sits in the top ten. Sequencing was done on a sample of naive CD8+ T cells from PBMCs. The receptors come from a man aged 18 to 29 in good health. Some clones in this sample may be carry-over from other donors' samples.

V is TRBV27 and J is TRBJ1-1; D remains ambiguous. Between the trimmed V and J ends, which lost 5 bases and 0 bases, there was a span of 13 bases. Germline CDR1 reads MNHEY; CDR2 reads SMNVEV (reference sequence). CDR3 size: 15 residues. The CDR3 here is CASSTQDGMNTEAFF. CDR3 nucleotides: TGTGCCAGCAGTACCCAGGACGGAATGAACACTGAAGCTTTCTTT.

Note on this clone: Other DNA sequences in this sample translate to the same CDR3. The V call is TRBV27, the J call TRBJ2-7; 10 nucleotides agree with TRBD2. The CDR3 is 16 residues long. In germline, CDR1 is MNHEY, CDR2 SMNVEV (reference sequence). J was trimmed by 0 bases and V by 6 bases; bases with no gene match: 8. The CDR3 is CASSRVLAGGSYEQYF. The CDR3 region has the DNA TGTGCCAGCAGCCGGGTCTTAGCGGGAGGCTCCTACGAGCAGTACTTC.

The CDR3 nucleotides read TGTGCCAGCAGTCCTTGGACAGGAACCAATCAGCCCCAGCATTTT. This codes for CASSPWTGTNQPQHF. This chain joins TRBV2 and TRBJ1-5; 7 bases align to TRBD1. Trimming took 5 bases from V and 3 from J; bases not matched to a gene: 7. The CDR3 loop spans 15 amino acids. Germline V gives CDR1 SNHLY, CDR2 FYNNEI.

The chain joins TRBV28 to TRBJ2-2; D ambiguous. The CDR3 totals 13 residues. The V and J ends lost 6 bases and 6 bases respectively, with 11 bases between them. Germline CDR1 and CDR2: MDHEN and SYDVKM. CDR3 protein: CASSLLRSGELFF. The CDR3 DNA follows: TGTGCCAGCAGCCTCTTACGGTCCGGGGAGCTGTTTTTT. Filled out from reference TRBV28 and TRBJ2-2, the complete variable domain reads DVKVTQSSRYLVKRTGEKVFLECVQDMDHENMFWYRQDPGLGLRLIYFSYDVKMKEKGDIPEGYSVSREKKERFSLILESASTNQTSMYLCASSLLRSGELFFGEGSRLTVL.

The V gene is TRBV10-1, the J gene TRBJ2-3; 9 nucleotides line up with TRBD1. The CDR3 has 16 amino acids. Germline-derived CDR1 and CDR2 are WNHNN and SYGVQD (reference sequence). J gave up 3 bases and V 4 bases, and 8 bases lay outside the gene matches. The CDR3 region has the DNA TGCGCCAGCAGTGGACAGGGGGTGTCGAATACAGATACGCAGTATTTT. Its protein is CASSGQGVSNTDTQYF.

V usage is TRBV6-1 and J usage is TRBJ1-2; TRBD1 matches 7 bases. From germline, CDR1 is MNHNS and CDR2 SASEGT. With 3 bases clipped from V and 1 base from J, the junction kept 5 bases outside the gene matches. The CDR3 sequence is 15 residues long. In DNA, the CDR3 is TGTGCCAGCAGTGACAGACAGGGACATAACTATGGCTACACCTTC. As protein: CASSDRQGHNYGYTF.

V gene TRBV27 combines with J gene TRBJ1-4; TRBD1 is a possible D gene (6 bases). The CDR3 is 16 amino acids. Per germline, CDR1 MNHEY and CDR2 SMNVEV (reference sequence). V lost 4 bases and J 3 bases, leaving 15 bases between the germline ends. The CDR3 region has the DNA TGTGCCAGCAGTTACGGCAGGGAGGGGGCTAATGAAAAACTGTTTTTT. It codes for CASSYGREGANEKLFF.

This clone showed up just once. The chain is built from TRBV27 and TRBJ1-5; D gene ambiguous. The CDR3 extends over 13 amino acids. V gave up 9 bases and J gave up 5 bases, with 14 bases separating them. The germline CDR1 and CDR2 sequences are MNHEY and SMNVEV (reference sequence). The CDR3 loop is CARIRGEDQPQHF. For the CDR3, the DNA is TGTGCCAGAATTCGGGGTGAAGATCAGCCCCAGCATTTT.

The chain joins TRBV9 to TRBJ1-1; 7 nucleotides match TRBD1. Per the germline V gene, CDR1 is SGDLS and CDR2 is YYNGEE. V shed 3 bases, J shed 2 bases, and the junction held 7 bases outside the gene matches. CDR3 length: 15 amino acids. CDR3 in amino acids: CASSEVTGANTEAFF. CDR3 bases: TGTGCCAGCAGCGAGGTTACAGGGGCCAACACTGAAGCTTTCTTT.

The chain recombines TRBV25-1 with TRBJ2-7; D not certain. The CDR3 runs to 14 residues. Germline CDR1 is MGHDK and CDR2 is SYGVNS. Between the trimmed V and J ends, which lost 2 bases and 5 bases, there was a span of 13 bases. The CDR3 DNA sequence: TGTGCCAGCAGTGAAGGGGATCTCCTGAACGAGCAGTACTTC. Amino acids: CASSEGDLLNEQYF.

The rearrangement uses TRBV18 and TRBJ1-4, with D unclear. Germline V gene sequence: CDR1 KGHSH, CDR2 LQKENI. The CDR3 sequence is 18 residues long. Trimming removed 3 bases at V and 12 bases at J, with 29 bases between. In DNA form, the CDR3 reads TGTGCCAGCTCACCCCCGGGCGCCTGGGGAGGCGGGAGTCCGGAACTGTTTTTT. It specifies CASSPPGAWGGGSPELFF.

The J gene is TRBJ2-3, the V gene TRBV10-3; D may be TRBD2 (5 bases). V gave up 2 bases and J gave up 0 bases, with 9 bases separating them. In germline, CDR1 is ENHRY, CDR2 SYGVKD. The CDR3 sequence is 15 residues long. For the CDR3, the DNA is TGTGCCATCAGTGAGCGGGGTATAAGCACAGATACGCAGTATTTT. Translated, it gives CAISERGISTDTQYF.

In the case of this clone: Other DNA sequences in the sample encode the same CDR3. This chain connects TRBV27 to TRBJ2-7; TRBD2 matches at 13 bases. The CDR3 length is 14 residues. CDR1 MNHEY and CDR2 SMNVEV come from the germline V gene (reference sequence). V was pared by 6 bases and J by 2 bases, with 1 base of the junction left unmatched. The CDR3 DNA is TGTGCCAGCAGCACTAGCGGGAGGGCCTACGAGCAGTACTTC. Encoded protein: CASSTSGRAYEQYF.

V and J are TRBV10-1 and TRBJ2-3; no clear D gene. CDR1 is WNHNN and CDR2 is SYGVQD in the germline V gene (reference sequence). V was trimmed by 3 bases and J by 2 bases, leaving 9 bases between them. The CDR3 sequence is 14 residues long. DNA of the CDR3: TGCGCCAGCAGTGACAGTAAGACCACAGATACGCAGTATTTT. Amino acid sequence: CASSDSKTTDTQYF.

The chain couples TRBV7-2 to TRBJ2-7; 13 bases agree with TRBD2. Germline V lookup: CDR1 SGHTA, CDR2 FQGNSA. The trim removed 4 bases at V and 9 bases at J, leaving 12 bases unmatched. This CDR3 comprises 16 residues. The chain's CDR3 is CASSSRLSTSGRWQYF. The CDR3 nucleotides read TGTGCCAGCAGCTCCCGACTCTCGACTAGCGGGAGGTGGCAGTACTTC. Full variable domain (rest looked up from reference TRBV7-2 and TRBJ2-7): GAGVSQSPSNKVTEKGKDVELRCDPISGHTALYWYRQSLGQGLEFLIYFQGNSAPDKSGLPSDRFSAERTGGSVSTLTIQRTQQEDSAVYLCASSSRLSTSGRWQYFGPGTRLTVT.

The chain has TRBV18 and TRBJ2-3, with TRBD1 identical over 7 bases. From germline, CDR1 is KGHSH and CDR2 LQKENI. Trimming removed 0 bases from V and 3 bases from J; junction bases left unmatched: 9. This CDR3 has 17 residues. DNA for the CDR3: TGTGCCAGCTCACCACCGCCAGGGGGATCGAGGACAGATACGCAGTATTTT. Protein: CASSPPPGGSRTDTQYF.